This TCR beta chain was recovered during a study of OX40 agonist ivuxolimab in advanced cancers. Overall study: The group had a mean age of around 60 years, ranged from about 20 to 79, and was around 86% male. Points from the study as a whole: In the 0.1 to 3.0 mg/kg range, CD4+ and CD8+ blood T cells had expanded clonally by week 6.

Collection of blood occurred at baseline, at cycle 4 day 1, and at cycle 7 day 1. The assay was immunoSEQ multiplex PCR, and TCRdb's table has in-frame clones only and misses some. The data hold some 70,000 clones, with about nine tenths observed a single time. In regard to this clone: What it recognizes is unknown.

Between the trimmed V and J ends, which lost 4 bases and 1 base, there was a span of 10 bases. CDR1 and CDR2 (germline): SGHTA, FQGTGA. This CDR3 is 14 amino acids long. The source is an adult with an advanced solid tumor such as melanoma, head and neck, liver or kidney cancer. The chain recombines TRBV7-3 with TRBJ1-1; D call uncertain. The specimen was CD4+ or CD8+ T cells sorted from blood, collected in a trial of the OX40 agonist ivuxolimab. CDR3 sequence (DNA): TGTGCCAGCAGCTCAAGCGGTAAGAACACTGAAGCTTTCTTT. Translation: CASSSSGKNTEAFF.